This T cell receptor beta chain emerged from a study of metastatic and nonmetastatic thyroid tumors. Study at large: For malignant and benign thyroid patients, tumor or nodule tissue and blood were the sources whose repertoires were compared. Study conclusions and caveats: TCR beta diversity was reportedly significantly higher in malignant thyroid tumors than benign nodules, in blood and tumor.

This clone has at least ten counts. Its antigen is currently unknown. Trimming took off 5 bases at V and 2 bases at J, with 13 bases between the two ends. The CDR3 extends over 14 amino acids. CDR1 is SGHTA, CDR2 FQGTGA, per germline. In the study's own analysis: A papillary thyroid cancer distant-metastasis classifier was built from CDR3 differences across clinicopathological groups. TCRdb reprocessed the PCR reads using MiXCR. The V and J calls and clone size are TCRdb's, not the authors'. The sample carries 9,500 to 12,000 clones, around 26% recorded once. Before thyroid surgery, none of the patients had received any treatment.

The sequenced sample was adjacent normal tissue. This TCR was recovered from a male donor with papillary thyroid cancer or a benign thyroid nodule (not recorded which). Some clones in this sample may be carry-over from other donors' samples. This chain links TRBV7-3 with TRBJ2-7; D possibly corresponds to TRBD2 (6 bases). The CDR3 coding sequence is TGTGCCAGCAGCCCGGGACGGGGGACCTACGAGCAGTACTTC. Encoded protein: CASSPGRGTYEQYF.